Listed here are 25 T cell receptor beta chains from one sample, sequenced in a study of blood T cell repertoires in COVID-19. Data came from immunoSEQ multiplex PCR; TCRdb stores just in-frame clones and leaves some out. The profile shows 200,000 to 250,000 clones, 80% of them singletons. Sequencing used peripheral blood. The source is a woman between 65 and 79 years old with acute or convalescent COVID-19.

This rearrangement joins TRBV2 to TRBJ1-5; D might be TRBD1 (6 bases). The V gene lost 4 bases and the J gene lost 5 bases, with 15 bases spanning the gap. The CDR3 has 15 amino acids. The germline gives CDR1 SNHLY, CDR2 FYNNEI. For the CDR3, the DNA is TGTGCCAGCAGTGCTCTTAGGGGGGGTCATCAGCCCCAGCATTTT. Encoded protein: CASSALRGGHQPQHF. Variable domain in full (rest from reference TRBV2 and TRBJ1-5): EPEVTQTPSHQVTQMGQEVILRCVPISNHLYFYWYRQILGQKVEFLVSFYNNEISEKSEIFDDQFSVERPDGSNFTLKIRSTKLEDSAMYFCASSALRGGHQPQHFGDGTRLSIL.

The rearrangement uses TRBV7-9 and TRBJ1-1, with TRBD1 matching 7 bases. Germline V gene data show CDR1 as SEHNR and CDR2 as FQNEAQ (reference sequence). The junction had 15 bases not matched to a gene; V was cut back by 7 bases and J by 1 base. CDR3 length: 17 amino acids. CDR3 coding DNA: TGTGCCAGCAATGACAGGGCCAGGCGGTCGGAGAACACTGAAGCTTTCTTT. The encoded protein is CASNDRARRSENTEAFF.

The chain recombines TRBV2 with TRBJ1-1; 7 nucleotides agree with TRBD1. In germline, CDR1 is SNHLY, CDR2 FYNNEI. V dropped 11 bases and J dropped 2; count of bases not matched to a gene: 8. This CDR3 has 13 amino acids. CDR3 in DNA: TGTGCCGGTACAGGGGCGTCAAACACTGAAGCTTTCTTT. Protein product: CAGTGASNTEAFF.

V is TRBV6-5 and J is TRBJ1-1; 8 positions match TRBD1. Trimming took 7 bases from V and 3 from J; bases not matched to a gene: 4. CDR3 length: 13 amino acids. CDR1 MNHEY and CDR2 SVGAGI come from the germline V gene. In DNA, the CDR3 is TGTGCCAGCACAGCACAGGGGGACACTGAAGCTTTCTTT. Translation gives CASTAQGDTEAFF.

The chain couples TRBV30 to TRBJ2-7; no firm D call. The CDR3 is made up of 11 amino acids. The V gene lost 1 base and the J gene lost 5 bases, with 6 bases spanning the gap. Germline-derived CDR1 and CDR2 are GTSNPN and SVGIG (reference sequence). CDR3 DNA: TGTGCCTGGAGTGGTCGGGACGAGCAGTACTTC. Translated: CAWSGRDEQYF.

A single count supports this clone. The chain joins TRBV27 to TRBJ2-7, with TRBD1 identical over 8 bases. CDR3 length: 15 amino acids. After removal of 6 bases from V and 6 bases from J, the junction contained 13 bases not matched to a gene. Germline V gene lookup returns CDR1 MNHEY and CDR2 SMNVEV (reference sequence). The CDR3 DNA sequence: TGTGCCAGCAGACGTACCCAGGGACAGGTTACCGAGCAGTACTTC. It is translated as CASRRTQGQVTEQYF.

This rearrangement joins TRBV9 to TRBJ2-1; 7 bases agree with TRBD2. Germline V CDR1 and CDR2: SGDLS, YYNGEE. V lost 0 bases to trimming and J lost 1 base; unmatched junction nucleotides: 4. The CDR3 length is 16 residues. The CDR3 DNA is TGTGCCAGCAGCGTAGATGGGGGAGGGTCCTACAATGAGCAGTTCTTC. The encoded protein is CASSVDGGGSYNEQFF.

On this clone: The junction and the germline gene differ at one end; a read error may be behind it. The gene calls are TRBV7-7 and TRBJ2-1; 13 bases fit TRBD2. Germline V gives CDR1 SSHAT, CDR2 FNYEAQ (reference sequence). This CDR3 region has 15 residues. The CDR3 coding sequence is TGTGCTAGCAGCGCGGGACTAGCGGGATACAATGAGCAGTTCTTC. Residues: CASSAGLAGYNEQFF.

The chain employs TRBV19 and TRBJ2-7, with 8 bases lining up with TRBD1. J gave up 3 bases and V 6 bases, and 10 bases lay outside the gene matches. Germline-derived CDR1 and CDR2 are LNHDA and SQIVND (reference sequence). The CDR3 extends over 15 amino acids. CDR3 DNA sequence: TGTGCCAGTAGCTCCCCGGGACAGGAAATCTACGAGCAGTACTTC. The encoded protein is CASSSPGQEIYEQYF.

This chain uses TRBV27 with TRBJ2-1, with 7 bases lining up with TRBD1. V dropped 6 bases and J dropped 4; count of bases not matched to a gene: 9. CDR1 MNHEY and CDR2 SMNVEV come from the germline V gene (reference sequence). The CDR3 is 15 residues long. This CDR3 is CASSGDRPYYNEQFF. The CDR3 DNA sequence: TGTGCCAGCAGCGGGGACAGACCATATTACAATGAGCAGTTCTTC.

The rearrangement joins TRBV28 to TRBJ2-2; 8 positions agree with TRBD2. Germline assignment: CDR1 MDHEN and CDR2 SYDVKM. This CDR3 region has 15 residues. The V and J ends lost 4 bases and 7 bases, in that order; junction bases with no gene match: 8. For the CDR3, the DNA is TGTGCCAGCAGTTCCCCGAGCGGGAGCCTCGGGGAGCTGTTTTTT. Protein product: CASSSPSGSLGELFF.

This clone came up a few times. The rearrangement joins TRBV11-2 to TRBJ1-1, with D maybe TRBD1 (5 bases). Germline V gene lookup returns CDR1 SGHAT and CDR2 FQNNGV. The germline V and J ends were trimmed by 5 bases and 5 bases, with 27 bases remaining between them. The CDR3 loop spans 18 amino acids. CDR3 sequence: CASSQGFLLTRGRTEAFF. DNA for the CDR3: TGTGCCAGCAGCCAGGGATTCTTGCTCACGCGGGGTCGAACTGAAGCTTTCTTT.

This sequence joins TRBV19 and TRBJ2-2; 10 bases line up with TRBD1. V lost 6 bases and J lost 5; bases outside the gene matches: 9. Germline CDR1 is LNHDA and CDR2 is SQIVND (reference sequence). This CDR3 comprises 16 residues. CDR3 nucleotide sequence: TGTGCCAGTAGGCGCCCGGGACAGGGGCGAACCGGGGAGCTGTTTTTT. This sequence encodes CASRRPGQGRTGELFF.

The CDR3 sequence: CASSPTGVNLYSNQPQHF. In nucleotides, the CDR3 is TGTGCCAGTAGTCCTACAGGGGTTAACCTTTATAGCAATCAGCCCCAGCATTTT. The V and J genes are TRBV19 and TRBJ1-5, with 7 bases identical to TRBD1. V lost 5 bases, J lost 0 bases, and 13 bases stayed unmatched. Germline values: CDR1 LNHDA, CDR2 SQIVND (reference sequence). The CDR3 runs 18 residues.

The chain recombines TRBV7-3 with TRBJ2-7; 7 nucleotides agree with TRBD2. J was trimmed by 5 bases and V by 5 bases; bases with no gene match: 12. CDR1 and CDR2 (germline): SGHTA, FQGTGA. This CDR3 comprises 15 residues. CDR3 DNA sequence: TGTGCCAGCAGCGCCTCGGGGAGGGGATCCAACGAGCAGTACTTC. Its protein is CASSASGRGSNEQYF.

V and J are TRBV28 and TRBJ2-1; D might be TRBD2 (7 bases). The CDR3 is 15 residues long. The V gene lost 4 bases and the J gene lost 7 bases, with 17 bases spanning the gap. CDR1 is MDHEN and CDR2 is SYDVKM in the germline V gene. The CDR3 is CASSSSSGGGNEQFF. The CDR3 coding sequence is TGTGCCAGCAGTTCTTCTAGCGGAGGGGGGAATGAGCAGTTCTTC.

This chain links TRBV19 with TRBJ2-1; 11 positions agree with TRBD2. Germline CDR1 LNHDA, CDR2 SQIVND (reference sequence). CDR3 length: 15 residues. V dropped 1 base and J dropped 10; count of bases not matched to a gene: 6. CDR3 in amino acids: CASSIVSGRGTEQFF. The DNA of the CDR3 is TGTGCCAGTAGTATAGTTAGCGGGAGGGGTACAGAGCAGTTCTTC. Complete variable domain (other parts from reference TRBV19 and TRBJ2-1): DGGITQSPKYLFRKEGQNVTLSCEQNLNHDAMYWYRQDPGQGLRLIYYSQIVNDFQKGDIAEGYSVSREKKESFPLTVTSAQKNPTAFYLCASSIVSGRGTEQFFGPGTRLTVL.

The J gene is TRBJ2-1, the V gene TRBV19; 9 nucleotides line up with TRBD2. The germline gives CDR1 LNHDA, CDR2 SQIVND (reference sequence). The length of the CDR3 is 14 residues. The ends lost 5 bases at V and 7 bases at J; junction bases unmatched: 6. The CDR3 DNA reads TGTGCCAGTAGTTTTGGCGGGAGGGGGAATGAGCAGTTCTTC. Encoded protein: CASSFGGRGNEQFF.

The table lists this clone with a few counts. The chain joins TRBV19 to TRBJ2-5; the D is unclear. The CDR3 totals 13 residues. Trimming took 1 base from V and 5 from J, leaving 8 bases between them. CDR1 and CDR2 (germline): LNHDA, SQIVND (reference sequence). The CDR3 region is CASSIVPRETQYF. In DNA form, the CDR3 reads TGTGCCAGTAGTATAGTGCCCCGGGAGACCCAGTACTTC.

The gene calls are TRBV9 and TRBJ2-1, with TRBD2 matching over 10 bases. Germline assignment: CDR1 SGDLS and CDR2 YYNGEE. This CDR3 spans 17 amino acids. Trimming removed 4 bases from V and 6 bases from J; junction bases left unmatched: 13. CDR3 DNA: TGTGCCAGCAGCACTCAGACTAGCGGGCCCCCCCTCAATGAGCAGTTCTTC. Encoded protein: CASSTQTSGPPLNEQFF.

This chain connects TRBV30 to TRBJ2-1; maybe TRBD2 (5 bases). V was shortened by 1 base and J by 0 bases, with 10 bases between the two germline ends. This CDR3 comprises 15 residues. Germline V gene data show CDR1 as GTSNPN and CDR2 as SVGIG (reference sequence). CDR3 bases: TGTGCCTGGAGTGGGACTTTAAGCTCCTACAATGAGCAGTTCTTC. Translation gives CAWSGTLSSYNEQFF. The full variable domain, its missing parts supplied by reference TRBV30 and TRBJ2-1, is SQTIHQWPATLVQPVGSPLSLECTVEGTSNPNLYWYRQAAGRGLQLLFYSVGIGQISSEVPQNLSASRPQDRQFILSSKKLLLSDSGFYLCAWSGTLSSYNEQFFGPGTRLTVL.

This clone was observed a single time. The chain carries TRBV11-2 and TRBJ2-1; D not resolved. This CDR3 spans 14 amino acids. The germline V gene encodes CDR1 SGHAT and CDR2 FQNNGV. V was shortened by 6 bases and J by 6 bases, with 15 bases between the two germline ends. CDR3 DNA sequence: TGTGCCAGCAGATTCTTGCTTAACTCCAATGAGCAGTTCTTC. Protein product: CASRFLLNSNEQFF. The full variable domain, in which reference TRBV11-2 and TRBJ2-1 provide the parts outside the CDR3, is EAGVAQSPRYKIIEKRQSVAFWCNPISGHATLYWYQQILGQGPKLLIQFQNNGVVDDSQLPKDRFSAERLKGVDSTLKIQPAKLEDSAVYLCASRFLLNSNEQFFGPGTRLTVL.

CDR3 in DNA: TGCGCCAGCAGCCATCCCATCGGGACTGGTATGCGGCTGGGAGAGACCCAGTACTTC. Encoded protein: CASSHPIGTGMRLGETQYF. The V call is TRBV4-1, the J call TRBJ2-5; possibly TRBD2 for D (6 bases). The germline gives CDR1 MGHRA, CDR2 YSYEKL. The CDR3 has 19 residues. Trimming removed 3 bases from V and 4 bases from J, with 27 bases in between.

The rearrangement uses TRBV10-1 and TRBJ2-7, with 8 bases that match TRBD1. Losses at the gene ends were 8 bases for V and 4 bases for J; bases not matched to a gene: 1. The CDR3 contains 11 residues. Looked up from germline, CDR1 is WNHNN and CDR2 is SYGVQD (reference sequence). This chain's CDR3 is CASGTGYEQYF. In nucleotides, the CDR3 is TGCGCCAGCGGGACAGGATACGAGCAGTACTTC.

The genes are TRBV24-1 and TRBJ2-5; possibly TRBD1 for D (6 bases). This CDR3 has 13 residues. Germline values: CDR1 KGHDR, CDR2 SFDVKD. Trimming took off 4 bases at V and 4 bases at J, with 9 bases between the two ends. Written as DNA, the CDR3 is TGTGCCACCAGTGAGCTAGGGGGAGAGACCCAGTACTTC. It codes for CATSELGGETQYF.